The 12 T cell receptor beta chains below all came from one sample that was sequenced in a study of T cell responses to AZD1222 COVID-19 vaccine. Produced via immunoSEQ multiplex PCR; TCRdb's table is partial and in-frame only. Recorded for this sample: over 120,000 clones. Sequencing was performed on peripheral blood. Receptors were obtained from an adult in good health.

The CDR3 nucleotides are TGTGCCAGCAGATCGGGGGAAAAAGCTTTCTTT. It is translated as CASRSGEKAFF. The chain is built from TRBV6-5 and TRBJ1-1; D possibly corresponds to TRBD1 (5 bases). CDR1 and CDR2 (germline): MNHEY, SVGAGI. The CDR3 runs 11 residues. With 6 bases removed from V and 9 bases from J, the gap between germline ends came to 11 bases.

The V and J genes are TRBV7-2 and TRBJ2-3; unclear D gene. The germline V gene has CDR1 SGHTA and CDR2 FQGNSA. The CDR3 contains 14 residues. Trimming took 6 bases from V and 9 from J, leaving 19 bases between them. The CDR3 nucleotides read TGTGCCAGCAGTCCCCTGCTTAAGGTGGGCACGCAGTATTTT. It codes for CASSPLLKVGTQYF.

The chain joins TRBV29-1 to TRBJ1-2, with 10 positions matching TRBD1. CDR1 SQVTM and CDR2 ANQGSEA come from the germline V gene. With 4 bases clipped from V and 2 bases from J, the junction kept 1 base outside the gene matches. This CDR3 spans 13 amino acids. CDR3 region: CSVVDRGNYGYTF. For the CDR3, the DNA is TGCAGCGTTGTGGACAGGGGGAACTATGGCTACACCTTC.

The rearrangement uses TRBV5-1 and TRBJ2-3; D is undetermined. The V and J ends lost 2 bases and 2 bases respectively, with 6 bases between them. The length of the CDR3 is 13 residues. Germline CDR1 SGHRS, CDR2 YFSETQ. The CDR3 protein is CASSFDITDTQYF. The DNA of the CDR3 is TGCGCCAGCAGCTTTGACATCACAGATACGCAGTATTTT.

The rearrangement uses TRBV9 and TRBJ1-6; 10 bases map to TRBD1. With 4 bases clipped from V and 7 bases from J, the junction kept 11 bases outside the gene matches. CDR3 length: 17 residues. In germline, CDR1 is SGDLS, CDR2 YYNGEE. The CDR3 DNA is TGTGCCAGCAGCAGAGACAGGGGGCGCGGGCAGAATTCACCCCTCCACTTT. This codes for CASSRDRGRGQNSPLHF.

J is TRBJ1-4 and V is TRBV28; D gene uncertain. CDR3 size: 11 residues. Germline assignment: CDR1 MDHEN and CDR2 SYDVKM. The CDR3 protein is CAVATNEKLFF. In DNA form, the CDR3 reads TGTGCGGTGGCAACTAATGAAAAACTGTTTTTT.

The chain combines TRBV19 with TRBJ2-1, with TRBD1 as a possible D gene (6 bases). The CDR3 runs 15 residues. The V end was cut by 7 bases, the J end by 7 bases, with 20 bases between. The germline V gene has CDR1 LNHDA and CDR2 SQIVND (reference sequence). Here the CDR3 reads CASTLGAGVWNEQFF. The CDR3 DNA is TGTGCCAGTACCCTCGGGGCAGGGGTATGGAATGAGCAGTTCTTC.

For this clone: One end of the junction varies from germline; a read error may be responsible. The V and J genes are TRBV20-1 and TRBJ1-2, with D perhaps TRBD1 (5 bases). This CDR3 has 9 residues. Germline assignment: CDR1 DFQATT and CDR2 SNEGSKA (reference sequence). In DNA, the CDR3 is TGTAGCGGGGCCTATGGCTACACCTTC. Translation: CSGAYGYTF.

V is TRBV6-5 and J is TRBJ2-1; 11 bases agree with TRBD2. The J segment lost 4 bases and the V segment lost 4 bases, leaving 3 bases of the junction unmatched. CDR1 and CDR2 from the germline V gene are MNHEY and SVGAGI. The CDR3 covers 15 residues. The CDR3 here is CASSSVAGGYNEQFF. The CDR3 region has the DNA TGTGCCAGCAGTTCAGTAGCGGGGGGGTACAATGAGCAGTTCTTC.

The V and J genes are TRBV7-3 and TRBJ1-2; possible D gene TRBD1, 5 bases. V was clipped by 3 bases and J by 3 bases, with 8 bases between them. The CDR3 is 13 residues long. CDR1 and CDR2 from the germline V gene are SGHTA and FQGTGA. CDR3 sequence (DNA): TGTGCCAGCAGCTTGGACAAGTACTATGGCTACACCTTC. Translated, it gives CASSLDKYYGYTF.

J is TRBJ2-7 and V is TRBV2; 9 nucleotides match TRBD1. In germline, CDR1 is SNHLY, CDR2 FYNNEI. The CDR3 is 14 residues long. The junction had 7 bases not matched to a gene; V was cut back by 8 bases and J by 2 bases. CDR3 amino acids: CASGRQGGTYEQYF. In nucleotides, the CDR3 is TGTGCCAGCGGCAGACAGGGGGGAACCTACGAGCAGTACTTC.

CDR3 DNA: TGTGCCAGCAGCTACAGACAGGGTAGGGGTTCCTACAATGAGCAGTTCTTC. Residues: CASSYRQGRGSYNEQFF. The chain links TRBV13 to TRBJ2-1, with 7 nucleotides matching TRBD1. CDR3 size: 17 residues. Germline-derived CDR1 and CDR2 are PRHDT and FYEKMQ (reference sequence). Trimming took 4 bases from V and 1 from J; bases not matched to a gene: 10. Using reference TRBV13 and TRBJ2-1 for the parts outside the CDR3, the full variable domain is AAGVIQSPRHLIKEKRETATLKCYPIPRHDTVYWYQQGPGQDPQFLISFYEKMQSDKGSIPDRFSAQQFSDYHSELNMSSLELGDSALYFCASSYRQGRGSYNEQFFGPGTRLTVL.